A single sample gave rise to the 5 T cell receptor beta chains below, sequenced in a study of blood T cell repertoires in COVID-19. Only in-frame clones appear in the TCRdb table, and some are missing; sequencing was by immunoSEQ multiplex PCR. Of 150,000 to 200,000 clones in the sample, 84% were seen once. Sequenced sample: PBMCs or T cells enriched from blood (not recorded which). The receptors were gathered from a man aged 50-59 years who had recovered from COVID-19.

With respect to this clone: Just one base apart from a much larger clone, this may be a read error. CDR3 sequence reads: CASSLYSNTEAFF. DNA of the CDR3: TGTGCCAGCAGCTTGTACAGTAACACTGAAGCTTTCTTT. The J gene is TRBJ1-1, the V gene TRBV5-5; no reliable D call. Germline V gives CDR1 SGHKS, CDR2 YYEKEE (reference sequence). The CDR3 is 13 amino acids. With 1 base removed from V and 2 bases from J, the gap between germline ends came to 6 bases.

This clone was recorded at least ten times. The rearrangement uses TRBV7-9 and TRBJ2-2, with D uncertain. Germline CDR1 is SEHNR and CDR2 is FQNEAQ (reference sequence). This CDR3 has 16 amino acids. Trimming shortened V by 5 bases and J by 6 bases, and 19 bases separated the two germline ends. The CDR3 DNA follows: TGTGCCAGCAGCCCTCGTGGCGCAACTATCGCCGGGGAGCTGTTTTTT. This codes for CASSPRGATIAGELFF. The full variable domain, completed using reference TRBV7-9 and TRBJ2-2, is DTGVSQNPRHKITKRGQNVTFRCDPISEHNRLYWYRQTLGQGPEFLTYFQNEAQLEKSRLLSDRFSAERPKGSFSTLEIQRTEQGDSAMYLCASSPRGATIAGELFFGEGSRLTVL.

The chain uses TRBV5-1 and TRBJ1-1, with 7 bases aligning to TRBD1. Trimming took 6 bases from V and 4 from J; bases not matched to a gene: 9. This CDR3 spans 14 amino acids. Germline-derived CDR1 and CDR2 are SGHRS and YFSETQ. The CDR3 nucleotides read TGCGCCAGCACGTCCCAGGGGGGTGGCACTGAAGCTTTCTTT. Protein sequence: CASTSQGGGTEAFF.

CDR3 amino acids: CASSLEGSYEQYF. CDR3 nucleotides: TGTGCCAGCAGCTTAGAGGGCAGCTACGAGCAGTACTTC. The J gene is TRBJ2-7, the V gene TRBV11-3, with D hard to call. V dropped 0 bases and J dropped 3 bases, with 6 bases sitting between them. The CDR3 runs to 13 residues. The germline V gene has CDR1 SGHNT and CDR2 YENEEA.

This CDR3 is CASRRQYPPTESSYEQYF. CDR3 DNA: TGTGCCAGCAGAAGACAGTACCCACCTACCGAGAGCTCCTACGAGCAGTACTTC. The V and J genes are TRBV27 and TRBJ2-7; D is possibly TRBD1 (5 bases). In germline, CDR1 is MNHEY, CDR2 SMNVEV (reference sequence). The V end was cut by 6 bases, the J end by 0 bases, with 24 bases between. This CDR3 region has 18 residues.